The clone carrying this T cell receptor beta chain was found once. The data belong to a study of blood T cell repertoires in COVID-19. Study-wide context: T cells, B-cell-depleted T cells, or PBMCs provided the cDNA or gDNA that served as material.

Method: immunoSEQ multiplex PCR; TCRdb's copy keeps in-frame clones and lacks some. Here the sample spans about 180,000 clones, 86% being singletons. Unmatched junction bases numbered 9, after V lost 6 bases and J lost 8 bases. From germline, CDR1 is SEHNR and CDR2 FQNEAQ (reference sequence). This CDR3 is built from 13 residues. The specimen was peripheral blood. The chain carries TRBV7-9 and TRBJ1-2; 7 bases fit TRBD1. This TCR was sampled from a woman younger than 45 with active or convalescent COVID-19. The CDR3 spells CASSQQGLGGYTF. The DNA for the CDR3 is TGTGCCAGCAGTCAACAGGGGTTGGGAGGCTACACCTTC.